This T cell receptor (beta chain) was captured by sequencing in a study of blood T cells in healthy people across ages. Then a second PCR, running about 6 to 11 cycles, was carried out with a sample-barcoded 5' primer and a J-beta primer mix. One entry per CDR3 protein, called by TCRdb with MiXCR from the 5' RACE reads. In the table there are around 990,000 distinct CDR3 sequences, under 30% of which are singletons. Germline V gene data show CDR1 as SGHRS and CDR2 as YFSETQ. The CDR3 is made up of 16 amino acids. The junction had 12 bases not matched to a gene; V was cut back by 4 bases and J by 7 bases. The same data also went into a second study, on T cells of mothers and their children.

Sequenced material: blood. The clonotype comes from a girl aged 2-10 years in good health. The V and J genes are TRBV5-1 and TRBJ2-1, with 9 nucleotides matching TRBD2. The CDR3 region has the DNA TGCGCCAGCAGCCTCGGGAATAGCGGGGGTGTGAATGAGCAGTTCTTC. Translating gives CASSLGNSGGVNEQFF.